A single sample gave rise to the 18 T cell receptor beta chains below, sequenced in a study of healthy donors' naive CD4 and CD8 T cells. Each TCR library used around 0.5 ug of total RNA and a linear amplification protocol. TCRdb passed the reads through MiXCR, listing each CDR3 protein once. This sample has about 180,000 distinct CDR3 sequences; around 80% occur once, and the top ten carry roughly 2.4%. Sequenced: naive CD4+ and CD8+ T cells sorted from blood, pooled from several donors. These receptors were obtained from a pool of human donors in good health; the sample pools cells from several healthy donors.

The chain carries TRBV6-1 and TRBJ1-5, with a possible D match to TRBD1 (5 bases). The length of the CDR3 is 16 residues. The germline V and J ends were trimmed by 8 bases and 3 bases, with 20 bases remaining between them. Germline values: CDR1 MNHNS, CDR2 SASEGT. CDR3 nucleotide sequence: TGTGCCAGCTTAGAGAACACGGGGGGAACCAATCAGCCCCAGCATTTT. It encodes CASLENTGGTNQPQHF.

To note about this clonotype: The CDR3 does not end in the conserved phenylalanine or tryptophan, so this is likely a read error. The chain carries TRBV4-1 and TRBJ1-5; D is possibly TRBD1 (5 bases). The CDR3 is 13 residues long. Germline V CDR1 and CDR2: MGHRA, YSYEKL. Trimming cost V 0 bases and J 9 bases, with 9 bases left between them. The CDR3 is CASSQDGGTPQHL. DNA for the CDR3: TGCGCCAGCAGCCAAGATGGGGGAACGCCCCAGCATCTT.

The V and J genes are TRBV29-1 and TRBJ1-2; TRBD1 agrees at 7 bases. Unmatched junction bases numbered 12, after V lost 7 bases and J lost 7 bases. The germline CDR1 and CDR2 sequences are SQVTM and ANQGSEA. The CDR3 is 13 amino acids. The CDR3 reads CSALTGDGAGYTF. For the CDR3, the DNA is TGCAGCGCCTTAACAGGGGATGGAGCTGGCTACACCTTC.

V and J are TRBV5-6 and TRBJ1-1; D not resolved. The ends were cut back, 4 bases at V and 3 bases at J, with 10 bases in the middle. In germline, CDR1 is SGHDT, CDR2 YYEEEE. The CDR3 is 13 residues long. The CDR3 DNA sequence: TGTGCCAGCAGCCTAGGGCGGTACACTGAAGCTTTCTTT. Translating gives CASSLGRYTEAFF.

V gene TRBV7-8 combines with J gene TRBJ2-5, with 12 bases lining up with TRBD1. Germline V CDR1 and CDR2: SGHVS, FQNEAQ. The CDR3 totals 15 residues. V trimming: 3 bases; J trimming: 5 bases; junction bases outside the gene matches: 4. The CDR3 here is CASSFGTGGGETQYF. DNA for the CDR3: TGTGCCAGCAGCTTCGGGACAGGGGGCGGTGAGACCCAGTACTTC.

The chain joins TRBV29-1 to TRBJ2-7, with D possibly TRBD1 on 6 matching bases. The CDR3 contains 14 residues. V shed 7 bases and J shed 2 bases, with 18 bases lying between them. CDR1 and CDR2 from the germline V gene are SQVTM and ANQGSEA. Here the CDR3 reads CSAVTGLITYEQYF. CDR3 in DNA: TGCAGCGCCGTGACAGGACTTATCACCTACGAGCAGTACTTC.

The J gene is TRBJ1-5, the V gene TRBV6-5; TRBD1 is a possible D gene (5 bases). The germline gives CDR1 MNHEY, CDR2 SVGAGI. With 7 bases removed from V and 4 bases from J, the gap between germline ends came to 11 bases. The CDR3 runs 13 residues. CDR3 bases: TGTGCCAGCACCCAGGGCCGGAATCAGCCCCAGCATTTT. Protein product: CASTQGRNQPQHF.

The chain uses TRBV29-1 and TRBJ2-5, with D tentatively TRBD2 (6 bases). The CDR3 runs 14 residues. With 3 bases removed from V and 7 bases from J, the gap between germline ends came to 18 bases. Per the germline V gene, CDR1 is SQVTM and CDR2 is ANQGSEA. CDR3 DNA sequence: TGCAGCGTTGACCCCGGAGGCGGCGGGGTGACCCAGTACTTC. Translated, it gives CSVDPGGGGVTQYF.

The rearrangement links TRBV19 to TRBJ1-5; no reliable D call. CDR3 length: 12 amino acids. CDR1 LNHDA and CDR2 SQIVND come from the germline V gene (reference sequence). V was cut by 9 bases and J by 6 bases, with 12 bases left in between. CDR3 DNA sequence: TGTGCCAGCCTCAGGAGCGGTCAGCCCCAGCATTTT. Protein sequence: CASLRSGQPQHF.

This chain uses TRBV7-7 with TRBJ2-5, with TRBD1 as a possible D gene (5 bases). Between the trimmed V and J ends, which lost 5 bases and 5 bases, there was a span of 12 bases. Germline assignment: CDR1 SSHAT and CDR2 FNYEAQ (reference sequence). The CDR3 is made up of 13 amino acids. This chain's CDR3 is CASSTRVRETQYF. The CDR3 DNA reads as TGTGCCAGCAGCACCAGGGTTAGGGAGACCCAGTACTTC.

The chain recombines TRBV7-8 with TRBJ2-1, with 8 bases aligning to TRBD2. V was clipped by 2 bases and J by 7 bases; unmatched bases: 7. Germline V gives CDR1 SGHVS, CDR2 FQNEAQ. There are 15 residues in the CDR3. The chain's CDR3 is CASSLIGRGFNEQFF. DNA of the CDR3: TGTGCCAGCAGCTTAATCGGGAGGGGGTTTAATGAGCAGTTCTTC.

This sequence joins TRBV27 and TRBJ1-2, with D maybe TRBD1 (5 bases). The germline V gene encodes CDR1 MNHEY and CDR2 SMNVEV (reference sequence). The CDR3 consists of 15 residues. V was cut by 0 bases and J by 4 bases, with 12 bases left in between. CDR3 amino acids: CASSLSSRGSYGYTF. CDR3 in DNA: TGTGCCAGCAGTTTATCTTCCCGGGGGAGCTATGGCTACACCTTC.

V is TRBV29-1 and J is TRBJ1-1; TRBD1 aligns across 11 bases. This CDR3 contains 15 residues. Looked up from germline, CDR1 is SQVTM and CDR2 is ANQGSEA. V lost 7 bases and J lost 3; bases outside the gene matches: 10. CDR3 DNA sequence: TGCAGCGCCCACCGGCCGGGACAGGGGGACACTGAAGCTTTCTTT. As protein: CSAHRPGQGDTEAFF.

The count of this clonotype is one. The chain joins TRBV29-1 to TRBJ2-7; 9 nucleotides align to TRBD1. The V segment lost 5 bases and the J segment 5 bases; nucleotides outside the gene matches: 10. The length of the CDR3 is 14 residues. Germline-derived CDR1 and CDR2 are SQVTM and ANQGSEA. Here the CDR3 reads CSVFAGQGKDEQYF. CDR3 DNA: TGCAGCGTTTTCGCGGGACAGGGAAAAGACGAGCAGTACTTC.

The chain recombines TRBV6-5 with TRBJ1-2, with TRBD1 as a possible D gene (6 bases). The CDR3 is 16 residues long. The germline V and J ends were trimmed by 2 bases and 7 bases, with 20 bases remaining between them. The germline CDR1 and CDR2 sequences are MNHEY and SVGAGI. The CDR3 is CASSYDSGGQAFGYTF. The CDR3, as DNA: TGTGCCAGCAGTTACGATAGCGGGGGGCAGGCCTTTGGCTACACCTTC.

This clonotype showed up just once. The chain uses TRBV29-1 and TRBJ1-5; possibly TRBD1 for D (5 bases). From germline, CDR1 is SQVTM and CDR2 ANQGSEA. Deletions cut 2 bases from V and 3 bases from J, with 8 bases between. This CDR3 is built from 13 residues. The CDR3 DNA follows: TGCAGCGTTGAATCAGGGAACAATCAGCCCCAGCATTTT. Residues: CSVESGNNQPQHF.

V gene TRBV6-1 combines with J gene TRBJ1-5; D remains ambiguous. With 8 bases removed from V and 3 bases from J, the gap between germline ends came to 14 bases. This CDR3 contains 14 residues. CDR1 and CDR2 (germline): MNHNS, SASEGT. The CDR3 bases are TGTGCCAGCGGGGTCATCAGCTCCAATCAGCCCCAGCATTTT. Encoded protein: CASGVISSNQPQHF.

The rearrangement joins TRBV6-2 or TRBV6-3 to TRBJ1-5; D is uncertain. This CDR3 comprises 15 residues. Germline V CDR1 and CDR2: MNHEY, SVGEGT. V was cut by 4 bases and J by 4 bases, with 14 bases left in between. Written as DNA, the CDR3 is TGTGCCAGCAGTTTCCGTGAGGGTAGTAATCAGCCCCAGCATTTT. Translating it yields CASSFREGSNQPQHF.